Below, 17 T cell receptor beta chains from the same sample are listed, as sequenced in a study of cytomegalovirus exposure and HLA in healthy donors. PCR used 60 Vbeta primers and 13 Jbeta primers. Some clones are missing from TCRdb's copy, which holds only in-frame ones; the method was immunoSEQ multiplex PCR. The data show 100,000 to 150,000 clones, around four fifths seen once. Sequencing was performed on PBMCs. The receptor source for this set is a male donor in good health and CMV-seronegative.

In this sample, this clone turned up a few times. Other nucleotide sequences in the sample specify the same CDR3. The V call is TRBV19, the J call TRBJ2-7; D possibly corresponds to TRBD2 (6 bases). Germline values: CDR1 LNHDA, CDR2 SQIVND (reference sequence). The CDR3 runs to 15 residues. Trimming took off 6 bases at V and 1 base at J, with 16 bases between the two ends. CDR3 sequence: CASSLSGLLSYEQYF. DNA of the CDR3: TGTGCCAGTAGCCTGTCGGGACTCCTATCCTACGAGCAGTACTTC. The full variable domain, rest sourced from reference TRBV19 and TRBJ2-7, is DGGITQSPKYLFRKEGQNVTLSCEQNLNHDAMYWYRQDPGQGLRLIYYSQIVNDFQKGDIAEGYSVSREKKESFPLTVTSAQKNPTAFYLCASSLSGLLSYEQYFGPGTRLTVT.

This clone was seen once. The genes are TRBV6-5 and TRBJ2-4; D remains ambiguous. Germline V gene data show CDR1 as MNHEY and CDR2 as SVGAGI. The CDR3 spans 15 residues. Deletions cut 6 bases from V and 3 bases from J, with 15 bases between. The chain's CDR3 is CASRPTDTYKNIQYF. In DNA form, the CDR3 reads TGTGCCAGCAGGCCTACTGACACTTACAAAAACATTCAGTACTTC.

This clone is a singleton in its sample. J is TRBJ1-1 and V is TRBV5-1; TRBD1 is a possible D gene (6 bases). Germline V gene lookup returns CDR1 SGHRS and CDR2 YFSETQ. The CDR3 runs to 14 residues. Between the trimmed V and J ends, which lost 2 bases and 1 base, there was a span of 9 bases. The CDR3 reads CASSLQGRNTEAFF. In nucleotides, the CDR3 is TGCGCCAGCAGCTTACAGGGTCGGAACACTGAAGCTTTCTTT.

The chain links TRBV11-2 to TRBJ1-2; D possibly corresponds to TRBD1 (5 bases). Germline V CDR1 and CDR2: SGHAT, FQNNGV. The CDR3 loop spans 14 amino acids. The ends were cut back, 5 bases at V and 4 bases at J, with 14 bases in the middle. CDR3 coding DNA: TGTGCCAGCAGCCCCCAGACGGGGGGCTATGGCTACACCTTC. Amino acids: CASSPQTGGYGYTF.

This chain links TRBV27 with TRBJ2-5; TRBD1 agrees at 12 bases. Germline trimming cut 7 bases from V and 4 bases from J; bases unmatched to any gene: 7. The CDR3 is 15 residues long. Germline V CDR1 and CDR2: MNHEY, SMNVEV (reference sequence). CDR3 residues: CASKSRDRGLETQYF. For the CDR3, the DNA is TGTGCCAGCAAATCCCGGGACAGGGGGCTAGAGACCCAGTACTTC.

This clone has a single count. V and J are TRBV29-1 and TRBJ1-5; perhaps TRBD1 as D (5 bases). Germline V CDR1 and CDR2: SQVTM, ANQGSEA. CDR3 size: 15 residues. Trimming cost V 5 bases and J 5 bases, with 19 bases left between them. CDR3 loop: CSVTYQGLGDQPQHF. The CDR3 DNA follows: TGCAGCGTTACCTACCAGGGACTGGGTGATCAGCCCCAGCATTTT.

V is TRBV27 and J is TRBJ2-7; 12 bases fit TRBD2. Per the germline V gene, CDR1 is MNHEY and CDR2 is SMNVEV (reference sequence). J gave up 3 bases and V 5 bases, and 5 bases lay outside the gene matches. CDR3 length: 15 amino acids. The CDR3 region has the DNA TGTGCCAGCAGTCCGTCGGGACTAGCGGGCTACGAGCAGTACTTC. Translating it yields CASSPSGLAGYEQYF.

The chain uses TRBV19 and TRBJ2-7; 10 bases align to TRBD2. Germline assignment: CDR1 LNHDA and CDR2 SQIVND (reference sequence). CDR3 length: 15 residues. The V gene end was trimmed by 6 bases and the J gene end by 4 bases; junction bases not matched to a gene: 9. Written as DNA, the CDR3 is TGTGCCAGTAGCGATCCGGGACTAGCGCGGTACGAGCAGTACTTC. Translating gives CASSDPGLARYEQYF.

This chain connects TRBV6-5 to TRBJ1-5, with 9 nucleotides matching TRBD1. V shed 7 bases, J shed 6 bases, and the junction held 4 bases outside the gene matches. CDR3 size: 13 residues. Germline V gene sequence: CDR1 MNHEY, CDR2 SVGAGI. Here the CDR3 reads CASMGQGGQPQHF. The CDR3 DNA reads as TGTGCCAGCATGGGACAGGGTGGTCAGCCCCAGCATTTT.

The V and J genes are TRBV4-3 and TRBJ2-1, with 8 bases identical to TRBD2. The germline CDR1 and CDR2 sequences are LGHNA and YSLEER. The V segment lost 1 base and the J segment 2 bases; nucleotides outside the gene matches: 4. The CDR3 sequence is 16 residues long. Here the CDR3 DNA reads TGCGCCAGCAGCCAAGGAACGGGGGGGCCCTACAATGAGCAGTTCTTC. This sequence encodes CASSQGTGGPYNEQFF.

This clone was seen only once. The chain couples TRBV6-1 to TRBJ2-2; 8 bases align to TRBD1. In germline, CDR1 is MNHNS, CDR2 SASEGT. J was trimmed by 2 bases and V by 6 bases; bases with no gene match: 5. CDR3 length: 15 amino acids. DNA for the CDR3: TGTGCCAGCAGAAGGACAGGGTACAACACCGGGGAGCTGTTTTTT. This translates into CASRRTGYNTGELFF.

There are a few counts of this clone. This chain links TRBV7-2 with TRBJ2-3, with D possibly matching TRBD1 (5 bases). V was shortened by 7 bases and J by 4 bases, with 12 bases between the two germline ends. CDR1 is SGHTA and CDR2 is FQGNSA in the germline V gene. CDR3 length: 13 residues. DNA of the CDR3: TGTGCCAGCACTATCCAAGGGGCAGATACGCAGTATTTT. This translates into CASTIQGADTQYF.

V and J are TRBV9 and TRBJ2-5; 12 bases are a match to TRBD2. The CDR3 is 18 amino acids. Trimming removed 3 bases from V and 5 bases from J; junction bases left unmatched: 14. The germline V gene encodes CDR1 SGDLS and CDR2 YYNGEE. The CDR3 loop is CASSALAGGADLSETQYF. The CDR3 DNA reads TGTGCCAGCAGCGCTCTAGCGGGGGGGGCAGATCTGTCCGAGACCCAGTACTTC.

The CDR3 DNA reads as TGTGCCAGTACCACACGATGGGAGCAGTACTTC. Amino acids: CASTTRWEQYF. V and J are TRBV19 and TRBJ2-7; D remains ambiguous. V shed 7 bases and J shed 7 bases, with 11 bases lying between them. Germline lookup yields CDR1 LNHDA and CDR2 SQIVND (reference sequence). The CDR3 runs to 11 residues. The entire variable domain, with the rest obtained from reference TRBV19 and TRBJ2-7, is as follows: DGGITQSPKYLFRKEGQNVTLSCEQNLNHDAMYWYRQDPGQGLRLIYYSQIVNDFQKGDIAEGYSVSREKKESFPLTVTSAQKNPTAFYLCASTTRWEQYFGPGTRLTVT.

This chain joins TRBV5-1 and TRBJ2-3; TRBD2 aligns across 10 bases. The CDR3 sequence is 16 residues long. CDR1 is SGHRS, CDR2 YFSETQ, per germline. With V trimmed by 3 bases and J by 0 bases, 4 bases remained unmatched. The CDR3 loop is CASSSPGLASTDTQYF. The CDR3 bases are TGCGCCAGCAGCTCACCGGGACTAGCGAGCACAGATACGCAGTATTTT.

A single count supports this clone. J is TRBJ2-7 and V is TRBV6-5; the match to TRBD1 covers 12 bases. Trimming cost V 7 bases and J 7 bases; bases outside gene matches: 11. Germline V lookup: CDR1 MNHEY, CDR2 SVGAGI. The CDR3 contains 15 residues. The DNA for the CDR3 is TGTGCCAGCATGGCCCGGGACAGGGGGCATTGGGAGCAGTACTTC. The encoded protein is CASMARDRGHWEQYF.

The gene calls are TRBV6-6 and TRBJ1-1; D is ambiguous. This CDR3 is 13 amino acids long. Germline CDR1 MNHNY, CDR2 SVGAGI (reference sequence). Trimming took 7 bases from V and 5 from J, leaving 14 bases between them. The CDR3: CASTSEVGTEAFF. CDR3 in DNA: TGTGCCAGCACTTCGGAGGTTGGGACTGAAGCTTTCTTT.